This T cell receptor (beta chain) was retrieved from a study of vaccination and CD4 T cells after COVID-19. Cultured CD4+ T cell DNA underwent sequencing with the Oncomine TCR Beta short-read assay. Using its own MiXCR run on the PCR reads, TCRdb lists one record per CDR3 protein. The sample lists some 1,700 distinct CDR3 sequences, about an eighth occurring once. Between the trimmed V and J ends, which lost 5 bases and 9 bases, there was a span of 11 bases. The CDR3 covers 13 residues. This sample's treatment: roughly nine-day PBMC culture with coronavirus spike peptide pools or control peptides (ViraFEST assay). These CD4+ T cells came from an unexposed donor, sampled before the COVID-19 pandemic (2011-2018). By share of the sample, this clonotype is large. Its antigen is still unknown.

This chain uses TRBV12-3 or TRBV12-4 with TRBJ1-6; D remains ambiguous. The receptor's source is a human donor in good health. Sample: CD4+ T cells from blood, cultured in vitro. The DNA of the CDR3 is TGTGCCAGCAGTCCCTCTACAAGTTCACCCCTCCACTTT. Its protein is CASSPSTSSPLHF.